This passage covers 31 T cell receptor beta chains from one sample sequenced in a study of T cell repertoires in cytomegalovirus infection (dated by TCRdb to 2018 to 2020). Sequencing was carried out with an Illumina HiSeq 1500. The public sequencing data were trimmed at Q25 with fastp and processed into clonotypes with MiXCR by TCRdb, which kept only in-frame beta chains. Identical CDR3 proteins give one entry, which carries the most common genes and DNA. The sample contains tens of thousands of distinct CDR3 sequences, roughly 20% of them found a single time. The top ten clones comprise around a quarter of the sample. These receptors have no identified antigens. According to the study, the label for this sample's treatment or condition signals: in vitro stimulation with specific CMV peptide epitopes to enrich CMV-specific T cells. The material sequenced was CD8+ T cells from cultured PBMCs, taken from culture after CMV antigen stimulation. These receptor sequences come from a human donor in good health (CMV status not recorded). Some clones in this sample may be carry-over from other donors' samples.

CDR3: CASTGPSNYGYTF. The DNA of the CDR3 is TGTGCCAGCACGGGACCCTCTAACTATGGCTACACCTTC. The rearrangement uses TRBV6-2 or TRBV6-3 and TRBJ1-2, with D perhaps TRBD1 (5 bases). CDR1 and CDR2 from the germline V gene are MNHEY and SVGEGT. The CDR3 is 13 amino acids. The V end lost 7 bases, the J end lost 0 bases, and 9 bases lay between the germline ends.

This clonotype came up a few times. The genes are TRBV15 and TRBJ2-1; possibly TRBD1 for D (6 bases). The germline gives CDR1 LNHNV, CDR2 YYDKDF (reference sequence). The CDR3 loop spans 15 amino acids. V lost 4 bases and J 3 bases, leaving 13 bases between the germline ends. The CDR3: CATSNPQDSYNEQFF. CDR3 DNA: TGTGCCACCAGCAACCCACAGGACAGCTACAATGAGCAGTTCTTC.

The CDR3 loop is CASAKTSGGYEQYF. The CDR3 DNA sequence: TGTGCTAGTGCTAAGACTAGCGGGGGATACGAGCAGTACTTC. The chain carries TRBV12-5 and TRBJ2-7; TRBD2 agrees at 12 bases. The length of the CDR3 is 14 residues. Germline values: CDR1 LGHNT, CDR2 FRNRAP. V lost 7 bases to trimming and J lost 4 bases; unmatched junction nucleotides: 5. The full variable domain, rest sourced from reference TRBV12-5 and TRBJ2-7, is DARVTQTPRHKVTEMGQEVTMRCQPILGHNTVFWYRQTMMQGLELLAYFRNRAPLDDSGMPKDRFSAEMPDATLATLKIQPSEPRDSAVYFCASAKTSGGYEQYFGPGTRLTVT.

The chain uses TRBV5-1 and TRBJ1-2; TRBD1 is a possible D gene (6 bases). CDR1 and CDR2 from the germline V gene are SGHRS and YFSETQ. V was clipped by 4 bases and J by 4 bases, with 8 bases between them. This CDR3 contains 12 residues. The CDR3 DNA reads TGCGCCAGCAGCACGGACAGCTATGGCTACACCTTC. The encoded protein is CASSTDSYGYTF.

The chain has TRBV11-2 and TRBJ2-1, with 7 bases lining up with TRBD1. Germline V lookup: CDR1 SGHAT, CDR2 FQNNGV. With V trimmed by 4 bases and J by 0 bases, 12 bases remained unmatched. The CDR3 consists of 18 residues. The CDR3 protein is CASSSHPGTASSYNEQFF. The CDR3 nucleotides read TGTGCCAGCAGCTCTCATCCCGGGACAGCGAGCTCCTACAATGAGCAGTTCTTC.

This clonotype was seen a handful of times. The chain carries TRBV28 and TRBJ2-2; a possible D gene is TRBD1 (5 bases). The CDR3 covers 14 residues. Germline loops: CDR1 MDHEN, CDR2 SYDVKM. V shed 7 bases and J shed 6 bases, with 15 bases lying between them. The CDR3 is CASTVARVAGELFF. In DNA, the CDR3 is TGTGCCAGCACCGTCGCCAGGGTGGCCGGGGAGCTGTTTTTT.

This chain joins TRBV4-3 and TRBJ2-1; 8 nucleotides match TRBD2. The V and J ends lost 4 bases and 6 bases, in that order; junction bases with no gene match: 11. CDR1 is LGHNA, CDR2 YSLEER, per germline. The CDR3 covers 16 residues. CDR3 sequence: CASSPEGSGKLNEQFF. In nucleotides, the CDR3 is TGCGCCAGCAGCCCGGAGGGTAGCGGGAAACTCAATGAGCAGTTCTTC.

The chain is built from TRBV7-2 and TRBJ1-1; D is ambiguous. Germline V gene lookup returns CDR1 SGHTA and CDR2 FQGNSA. CDR3 size: 13 residues. V lost 1 base to trimming and J lost 4 bases, with 7 bases between them. The CDR3 nucleotides read TGTGCCAGCAGCTTAGACCCCGGCACTGAAGCTTTCTTT. Encoded protein: CASSLDPGTEAFF.

At least ten counts were recorded for this clonotype. The chain carries TRBV7-8 and TRBJ2-7; D is unclear. CDR1 and CDR2 from the germline V gene are SGHVS and FQNEAQ. V lost 5 bases and J 1 base, leaving 21 bases between the germline ends. This CDR3 region has 17 residues. CDR3 residues: CASSPAGLGLRSYEQYF. The CDR3 DNA reads as TGTGCCAGCAGCCCCGCCGGTTTGGGCCTTCGATCCTACGAGCAGTACTTC.

The genes are TRBV6-2 or TRBV6-3 and TRBJ2-1; D is uncertain. Trimming shortened V by 0 bases and J by 4 bases, and 7 bases separated the two germline ends. The CDR3 sequence is 14 residues long. Germline V gene data show CDR1 as MNHEY and CDR2 as SVGEGT. The CDR3 nucleotides are TGTGCCAGCAGTTACTCGAGGCAGTACAATGAGCAGTTCTTC. Protein: CASSYSRQYNEQFF.

CDR3 DNA sequence: TGTGCCAGTAGTGTCTTCACTATGAACACCGGGGAGCTGTTTTTT. Amino acids: CASSVFTMNTGELFF. The rearrangement uses TRBV19 and TRBJ2-2, with D hard to call. Germline V gives CDR1 LNHDA, CDR2 SQIVND (reference sequence). This CDR3 has 15 amino acids. With 5 bases removed from V and 1 base from J, the gap between germline ends came to 11 bases.

This clonotype turned up a few times. V and J are TRBV4-1 and TRBJ2-1; the D gene is possibly TRBD2 (6 bases). Trimming removed 0 bases at V and 8 bases at J, with 17 bases between. This CDR3 has 16 amino acids. In germline, CDR1 is MGHRA, CDR2 YSYEKL. The CDR3: CASSQDGGEAWDEQFF. For the CDR3, the DNA is TGCGCCAGCAGCCAAGATGGCGGGGAGGCCTGGGATGAGCAGTTCTTC.

This clonotype came up many times. The CDR3 reads CASSQPPGGKSYNEQFF. DNA for the CDR3: TGCGCCAGCAGCCAACCCCCAGGGGGTAAATCCTACAATGAGCAGTTCTTC. The chain links TRBV4-1 to TRBJ2-1; TRBD1 matches 7 bases. The germline V gene has CDR1 MGHRA and CDR2 YSYEKL. V lost 2 bases, J lost 1 base, and 8 bases stayed unmatched. The CDR3 covers 17 residues.

A few counts support this clonotype. The J gene is TRBJ1-1, the V gene TRBV7-9, with a possible D match to TRBD1 (6 bases). V was trimmed by 7 bases and J by 6 bases, leaving 12 bases between them. CDR3 length: 12 residues. Per the germline V gene, CDR1 is SEHNR and CDR2 is FQNEAQ (reference sequence). The CDR3 nucleotides are TGTGCCAGCACCGACGGGGGCTCTGAAGCTTTCTTT. The encoded protein is CASTDGGSEAFF.

The table lists this clonotype with a few counts. This chain joins TRBV11-2 and TRBJ1-2; D call uncertain. V lost 3 bases and J 0 bases, leaving 5 bases between the germline ends. The germline gives CDR1 SGHAT, CDR2 FQNNGV. This CDR3 contains 13 residues. CDR3 sequence (DNA): TGTGCCAGCAGCTTCGGGTCTAACTATGGCTACACCTTC. Translation: CASSFGSNYGYTF.

This clonotype was seen a few times. The J gene is TRBJ1-5, the V gene TRBV7-9; possibly TRBD1 for D (5 bases). This CDR3 contains 17 residues. V was shortened by 5 bases and J by 5 bases, with 22 bases between the two germline ends. Germline values: CDR1 SEHNR, CDR2 FQNEAQ (reference sequence). The chain's CDR3 is CASSLRGDAPRDQPQHF. For the CDR3, the DNA is TGTGCCAGCAGCCTTCGGGGGGACGCACCGCGTGATCAGCCCCAGCATTTT.

This sequence joins TRBV10-3 and TRBJ2-7, with D possibly TRBD1 on 6 matching bases. Germline CDR1 is ENHRY and CDR2 is SYGVKD. There are 16 residues in the CDR3. Trimming pared 0 bases from V and 0 bases from J, leaving 12 bases between. CDR3 nucleotides: TGTGCCATCAGTGAGTCGATTTCCAGGGGCTCCTACGAGCAGTACTTC. This gives the protein CAISESISRGSYEQYF.

J is TRBJ1-5 and V is TRBV7-2, with D uncertain. V was cut by 7 bases and J by 5 bases, with 15 bases left in between. There are 14 residues in the CDR3. Germline V gene sequence: CDR1 SGHTA, CDR2 FQGNSA. CDR3 residues: CASTNNGVHQPQHF. The CDR3 DNA sequence: TGTGCCAGCACCAACAACGGGGTACATCAGCCCCAGCATTTT.

This clonotype showed up many times. The chain couples TRBV6-5 to TRBJ1-1, with D perhaps matching TRBD1 (6 bases). This CDR3 comprises 16 residues. Germline V CDR1 and CDR2: MNHEY, SVGAGI. The ends were cut back, 7 bases at V and 3 bases at J, with 21 bases in the middle. The CDR3 loop reads CASTRRGGRTDTEAFF. The CDR3 bases are TGTGCCAGCACTCGCCGAGGGGGGAGGACGGACACTGAAGCTTTCTTT.

This clonotype was seen only a few times. The gene calls are TRBV20-1 and TRBJ1-2; D gene ambiguous. In germline, CDR1 is DFQATT, CDR2 SNEGSKA (reference sequence). The CDR3 is made up of 16 amino acids. V lost 6 bases, J lost 3 bases, and 23 bases lay in between. The CDR3 sequence: CSASPLTIGSDYGYTF. CDR3 bases: TGCAGTGCCTCACCTCTGACCATCGGGAGTGACTATGGCTACACCTTC.

The chain links TRBV7-2 to TRBJ1-6, with D unclear. V shed 2 bases and J shed 6 bases, with 14 bases lying between them. This CDR3 has 16 amino acids. In germline, CDR1 is SGHTA, CDR2 FQGNSA. CDR3 sequence reads: CASSLSGGSRNSPLHF. In DNA, the CDR3 is TGTGCCAGCAGCTTATCCGGCGGATCCCGTAATTCACCCCTCCACTTT.

The genes are TRBV7-9 and TRBJ2-5; 8 bases agree with TRBD1. CDR1 is SEHNR, CDR2 FQNEAQ, per germline (reference sequence). The CDR3 sequence is 17 residues long. Trimming at V came to 1 base and at J to 5 bases, leaving 12 bases not matched to a gene. CDR3 amino acids: CASSLVRGPKEGETQYF. The CDR3 DNA reads TGTGCCAGCAGCTTAGTCAGGGGGCCCAAAGAGGGGGAGACCCAGTACTTC.

This clonotype has only a few counts. The chain is built from TRBV12-3 or TRBV12-4 and TRBJ1-6; 9 bases match TRBD1. Trimming cost V 3 bases and J 8 bases; bases outside gene matches: 11. There are 17 residues in the CDR3. The CDR3 DNA is TGTGCCAGCAGTTTGGCCCCTTGGACAGGGGAGGATTCACCCCTCCACTTT. Protein: CASSLAPWTGEDSPLHF.

The V gene is TRBV6-6, the J gene TRBJ1-5; 8 bases are shared with TRBD1. Germline values: CDR1 MNHNY, CDR2 SVGAGI (reference sequence). This CDR3 spans 15 amino acids. The V and J ends lost 4 bases and 1 base, in that order; junction bases with no gene match: 3. This CDR3 reads CASSFRGPSNQPQHF. The CDR3 nucleotides are TGTGCCAGCAGTTTCAGGGGGCCGAGCAATCAGCCCCAGCATTTT.

The sample holds a few counts of this clonotype. This CDR3 reads CASRQFLGANVLTF. CDR3 DNA: TGTGCCAGCAGACAGTTTCTGGGAGCCAACGTCCTGACTTTC. The chain employs TRBV12-3 or TRBV12-4 and TRBJ2-6; D is undetermined. The CDR3 totals 14 residues. V was clipped by 6 bases and J by 7 bases, with 13 bases between them.

The J gene is TRBJ1-1, the V gene TRBV4-3; D gene ambiguous. The germline gives CDR1 LGHNA, CDR2 YSLEER. Trimming removed 0 bases at V and 8 bases at J, with 7 bases between. This CDR3 has 12 amino acids. CDR3 DNA sequence: TGCGCCAGCAGCCAAGATACAAGGGAAGCTTTCTTT. Its translation: CASSQDTREAFF.

The V gene is TRBV7-8, the J gene TRBJ2-3, with 15 nucleotides matching TRBD2. The CDR3 extends over 19 amino acids. The V and J ends lost 3 bases and 7 bases, in that order; junction bases with no gene match: 14. Germline values: CDR1 SGHVS, CDR2 FQNEAQ. The CDR3 here is CASSLPRAGGTSGRNTQYF. Written as DNA, the CDR3 is TGTGCCAGCAGCTTGCCCCGGGCAGGGGGGACTAGCGGGAGGAATACGCAGTATTTT.

The table lists this clonotype with a few counts. This chain joins TRBV12-3 or TRBV12-4 and TRBJ2-5; D might be TRBD2 (5 bases). V dropped 3 bases and J dropped 2 bases, with 16 bases sitting between them. This CDR3 is 16 amino acids long. The CDR3 nucleotides read TGTGCCAGCAGTTTCGAGGTCAGCGGACCTCAAGAGACCCAGTACTTC. This gives the protein CASSFEVSGPQETQYF.

This clonotype was observed a few times. J is TRBJ1-1 and V is TRBV7-8, with 7 bases fitting TRBD1. This CDR3 contains 18 residues. Germline assignment: CDR1 SGHVS and CDR2 FQNEAQ. V was pared by 1 base and J by 0 bases, with 11 bases of the junction left unmatched. The CDR3 bases are TGTGCCAGCAGCTTAGTAGTACAGGGGCCCATGATGAACACTGAAGCTTTCTTT. Amino acids: CASSLVVQGPMMNTEAFF.

The J gene is TRBJ2-7, the V gene TRBV7-9; 9 nucleotides align to TRBD1. This CDR3 contains 15 residues. The junction had 6 bases not matched to a gene; V was cut back by 1 base and J by 5 bases. Germline-derived CDR1 and CDR2 are SEHNR and FQNEAQ (reference sequence). CDR3 residues: CASSLERDRDHEQYF. As DNA, the CDR3 is TGTGCCAGCAGCTTAGAGCGGGACAGGGACCACGAGCAGTACTTC. Complete variable domain (other parts from reference TRBV7-9 and TRBJ2-7): DTGVSQNPRHKITKRGQNVTFRCDPISEHNRLYWYRQTLGQGPEFLTYFQNEAQLEKSRLLSDRFSAERPKGSFSTLEIQRTEQGDSAMYLCASSLERDRDHEQYFGPGTRLTVT.

This clonotype was observed a few times. The rearrangement joins TRBV6-1 to TRBJ1-2; 10 bases agree with TRBD1. Losses at the gene ends were 1 base for V and 4 bases for J; bases not matched to a gene: 9. CDR1 is MNHNS, CDR2 SASEGT, per germline. This CDR3 spans 17 amino acids. The CDR3 region is CASSEDSGTGDSYGYTF. The CDR3 DNA reads TGTGCCAGCAGTGAAGACTCCGGGACAGGGGATTCCTATGGCTACACCTTC.